What follows are 16 T cell receptor beta chains derived from one specimen sequenced in a study of blood T cell repertoires in COVID-19. This table comes from immunoSEQ multiplex PCR, and its TCRdb copy is limited to in-frame clones, with some not included. Among around 170,000 clones, around 92% were seen once, and the ten largest hold approximately 3%. The sample consisted of peripheral blood. The receptors here all came from a man aged 60 to 69 with acute or convalescent COVID-19.

CDR3 DNA sequence: TGTGCCAGCAGCCGAAAATCCACCGGGACAGTGAACACTGAAGCTTTCTTT. The encoded protein is CASSRKSTGTVNTEAFF. This chain uses TRBV3-1 (or the pseudogene TRBV3-2) with TRBJ1-1, with 7 positions matching TRBD1. Trimming cost V 4 bases and J 0 bases; bases outside gene matches: 11. This CDR3 region has 17 residues. The germline V gene has CDR1 LGHDT and CDR2 YNNKEL (reference sequence).

This chain links TRBV7-2 with TRBJ1-4, with 9 bases identical to TRBD1. J was trimmed by 8 bases and V by 5 bases; bases with no gene match: 15. Germline CDR1 and CDR2: SGHTA and FQGNSA. This CDR3 spans 17 amino acids. CDR3 nucleotides: TGTGCCAGCAGCCAATCACCACCGGGACAGGGAAAGGAAAAACTGTTTTTT. Its translation: CASSQSPPGQGKEKLFF.

This rearrangement joins TRBV2 to TRBJ2-2, with 13 bases aligning to TRBD2. Germline loops: CDR1 SNHLY, CDR2 FYNNEI. The trim removed 6 bases at V and 5 bases at J, leaving 6 bases unmatched. The CDR3 is made up of 16 amino acids. CDR3 loop: CASSATSGGVTGELFF. In nucleotides, the CDR3 is TGTGCCAGCAGCGCTACTAGCGGGGGGGTGACCGGGGAGCTGTTTTTT.

V and J are TRBV29-1 and TRBJ1-1, with D possibly being TRBD1 (5 bases). Trimming left V 2 bases short and J 2 bases short, with 12 bases between. The germline V gene encodes CDR1 SQVTM and CDR2 ANQGSEA. The CDR3 consists of 14 residues. The CDR3 reads CSVELGALNTEAFF. Here the CDR3 DNA reads TGCAGCGTTGAATTAGGGGCCCTTAACACTGAAGCTTTCTTT.

V is TRBV14 and J is TRBJ2-2; 10 nucleotides match TRBD2. The CDR3 contains 18 residues. V lost 4 bases and J lost 0; bases outside the gene matches: 8. Germline V lookup: CDR1 SGHDN, CDR2 FVKESK. The CDR3 sequence is CASSPLLAGGSNTGELFF. In DNA, the CDR3 is TGTGCCAGCAGCCCCCTTTTAGCGGGGGGTTCGAACACCGGGGAGCTGTTTTTT.

This sequence joins TRBV20-1 and TRBJ1-2; D might be TRBD1 (5 bases). In germline, CDR1 is DFQATT, CDR2 SNEGSKA (reference sequence). The CDR3 spans 11 residues. V lost 5 bases, J lost 7 bases, and 11 bases lay in between. The CDR3 protein is CSASTGPGYTF. CDR3 in DNA: TGCAGTGCTTCCACAGGTCCTGGCTACACCTTC.

Concerning this clone: The identical CDR3 is also encoded by other nucleotide sequences in the sample. The V gene is TRBV5-8, the J gene TRBJ1-2, with 7 bases matching TRBD1. The trim removed 7 bases at V and 7 bases at J, leaving 10 bases unmatched. Germline loops: CDR1 SGHTS, CDR2 YDEGEE. The CDR3 sequence is 13 residues long. CDR3 nucleotides: TGTGCCAGCCGGGACAGAGGGCGATCTGGCTACACCTTC. Translation gives CASRDRGRSGYTF.

The chain combines TRBV6-5 with TRBJ2-7; 10 bases line up with TRBD1. Losses at the gene ends were 5 bases for V and 4 bases for J; bases not matched to a gene: 5. This CDR3 spans 14 amino acids. The germline V gene has CDR1 MNHEY and CDR2 SVGAGI. CDR3 DNA sequence: TGTGCCAGCAGTCGACAGGGGGCGGCGTACGAGCAGTACTTC. Protein product: CASSRQGAAYEQYF.

V usage is TRBV19 and J usage is TRBJ1-1; perhaps TRBD1 as D (6 bases). CDR1 and CDR2 (germline): LNHDA, SQIVND (reference sequence). V lost 6 bases and J lost 1, with 9 bases in between. This CDR3 comprises 13 residues. The CDR3 loop is CASSQQGNTEAFF. CDR3 bases: TGTGCCAGTAGCCAACAGGGGAACACTGAAGCTTTCTTT.

The chain uses TRBV18 and TRBJ1-6; 9 nucleotides match TRBD1. The ends lost 3 bases at V and 5 bases at J; junction bases unmatched: 2. This CDR3 is built from 15 residues. CDR1 KGHSH and CDR2 LQKENI come from the germline V gene. The CDR3, as DNA: TGTGCCAGCTCACCGCGGGACAGGGATAATTCACCCCTCCACTTT. This gives the protein CASSPRDRDNSPLHF.

This clone was seen once. CDR3 loop: CASSPRQGSNYGYTF. DNA of the CDR3: TGTGCCAGCAGCCCCCGACAGGGGAGCAACTATGGCTACACCTTC. The chain is built from TRBV7-2 and TRBJ1-2; 8 bases line up with TRBD1. The trim removed 5 bases at V and 2 bases at J, leaving 7 bases unmatched. The germline CDR1 and CDR2 sequences are SGHTA and FQGNSA. The length of the CDR3 is 15 residues. The full variable domain, rest sourced from reference TRBV7-2 and TRBJ1-2, is GAGVSQSPSNKVTEKGKDVELRCDPISGHTALYWYRQSLGQGLEFLIYFQGNSAPDKSGLPSDRFSAERTGGSVSTLTIQRTQQEDSAVYLCASSPRQGSNYGYTFGSGTRLTVV.

V is TRBV24-1 and J is TRBJ2-2; 7 nucleotides match TRBD1. Germline lookup yields CDR1 KGHDR and CDR2 SFDVKD. V lost 7 bases to trimming and J lost 5 bases; unmatched junction nucleotides: 6. This CDR3 is 14 amino acids long. The CDR3 is CATSLQGRTGELFF. DNA for the CDR3: TGTGCCACCAGCCTACAGGGGCGGACCGGGGAGCTGTTTTTT.

CDR3 nucleotides: TGTGCCATCAGTGAGTCGCCGGGGACAGGGGCTGTCCACGAGCAGTACTTC. It yields the protein CAISESPGTGAVHEQYF. The chain is built from TRBV10-3 and TRBJ2-7; 10 bases fit TRBD1. This CDR3 is 17 amino acids long. V was clipped by 0 bases and J by 5 bases; unmatched bases: 10. From germline, CDR1 is ENHRY and CDR2 SYGVKD.

The chain carries TRBV6-5 and TRBJ1-6; a possible D gene is TRBD1 (6 bases). The CDR3 is made up of 14 amino acids. V was cut by 10 bases and J by 0 bases, with 10 bases left in between. Germline V gene data show CDR1 as MNHEY and CDR2 as SVGAGI. Written as DNA, the CDR3 is TGTGCCACGGGACAAAGCTCCTATAATTCACCCCTCCACTTT. This encodes CATGQSSYNSPLHF.

This sequence joins TRBV4-1 and TRBJ2-5; D is possibly TRBD1 (5 bases). V lost 1 base and J 2 bases, leaving 8 bases between the germline ends. Germline assignment: CDR1 MGHRA and CDR2 YSYEKL. The CDR3 length is 14 residues. The chain's CDR3 is CASSQAAGQETQYF. CDR3 nucleotide sequence: TGCGCCAGCAGCCAAGCGGCAGGGCAAGAGACCCAGTACTTC.

The J gene is TRBJ2-1, the V gene TRBV5-1; 7 bases align to TRBD2. Unmatched junction bases numbered 8, after V lost 0 bases and J lost 2 bases. The CDR3 has 17 residues. The germline V gene has CDR1 SGHRS and CDR2 YFSETQ. CDR3 nucleotide sequence: TGCGCCAGCAGCTTGGGGGCGGGAGCGGGGACCTACAATGAGCAGTTCTTC. Translation: CASSLGAGAGTYNEQFF.